These T cell receptor beta chains were read from a single sample in a study of blood T cell repertoires in COVID-19. TCRdb's copy holds only in-frame clones and misses some; the assay was immunoSEQ multiplex PCR. The sample has more than 150,000 clones, roughly 83% seen once. The sample consisted of PBMCs or T cells enriched from blood (not recorded which). Every receptor here comes from a woman in her sixties who had recovered from COVID-19. The CDR3 runs from the conserved cysteine through the conserved F or W. The D gene is left open where the match is weak. A row's size may be missing; if present it is once, few, many or a size class.

>.|TRBJ2-7|TRBD2|TRBV11-1|15
CASSLGTSGSYEQYF
TGTGCCAGCAGCTTAGGCACTAGCGGTTCCTACGAGCAGTACTTC
>.|TRBJ2-2|.|TRBV2|15
CASSEAMAGTGELFF
TGTGCCAGCAGTGAAGCGATGGCGGGCACCGGGGAGCTGTTTTTT
>.|TRBJ2-5|TRBD1|TRBV4-1|15
CASSQGQGARETQYF
TGCGCCAGCAGCCAAGGGCAGGGGGCAAGGGAGACCCAGTACTTC
>.|TRBJ2-3|.|TRBV18|15
CASSPGSRLTNTQYF
TGTGCCAGCTCACCAGGCAGCCGGCTGACAAATACGCAGTATTTT
>few|TRBJ1-2|.|TRBV27|14
CASRMDMGGEGYTF
TGTGCCAGCAGGATGGATATGGGGGGGGAGGGCTACACCTTC
>.|TRBJ2-2|TRBD2|TRBV19|15
CASTETSGSAGELFF
TGTGCCAGTACCGAGACTAGCGGGAGTGCCGGGGAGCTGTTTTTT
>medium-sized|TRBJ2-2|TRBD2|TRBV7-6|16
CASSLVAGGVTGELFF
TGTGCCAGCAGCTTAGTAGCGGGAGGGGTCACCGGGGAGCTGTTTTTT
>.|TRBJ1-6|TRBD1|TRBV3-1/TRBV3-2|15
CASSHWDREDSPLHF
TGTGCCAGCAGCCACTGGGACAGGGAAGATTCACCCCTCCACTTT
>.|TRBJ1-1|TRBD1|TRBV5-8|14
CASSFRGYGTEAFF
TGTGCCAGCAGCTTCAGGGGGTATGGGACTGAAGCTTTCTTT
>.|TRBJ2-2|TRBD2|TRBV6-5|14
CADEREDRGGELFF
TGTGCCGACGAGCGGGAGGATCGGGGCGGGGAGCTGTTTTTT
>.|TRBJ1-1|.|TRBV28|15
CASSLPGSGGTEAFF
TGTGCCAGCAGTTTACCGGGAAGCGGAGGAACTGAAGCTTTCTTT
>.|TRBJ1-1|TRBD1|TRBV15|13
CATSKQGGTEAFF
TGTGCCACCAGCAAACAGGGGGGGACTGAAGCTTTCTTT
>.|TRBJ1-2|TRBD1|TRBV7-7|15
CASSPDRGYRYGYTF
TGTGCTAGCAGTCCCGACAGGGGGTATCGCTATGGCTACACCTTC
>.|TRBJ2-2|TRBD1|TRBV28|18
CASSSPSGRGRRTGELFF
TGTGCCAGCAGTTCCCCCTCCGGTAGGGGGCGGCGAACCGGGGAGCTGTTTTTT
>.|TRBJ1-3|.|TRBV6-1|15
CASSEGGYIGNTIYF
TGTGCCAGCAGTGAAGGAGGGTATATTGGAAACACCATATATTTT
>.|TRBJ1-5|.|TRBV3-1/TRBV3-2|13
CASSQGLGQPQHF
TGTGCCAGCAGCCAAGGTCTAGGCCAGCCCCAGCATTTT
>.|TRBJ2-1|.|TRBV18|15
CASSQRSAAYNEQFF
TGTGCCAGCTCACAGCGGAGTGCGGCCTACAATGAGCAGTTCTTC
>.|TRBJ2-1|.|TRBV29-1|12
CSVDSSYNEQFF
TGCAGCGTTGATAGCTCCTACAATGAGCAGTTCTTC
>.|TRBJ1-2|.|TRBV5-5|19
CASSFWAGARPTRNYGYTF
TGTGCCAGCAGCTTTTGGGCGGGGGCGCGGCCGACCAGAAACTATGGCTACACCTTC
>.|TRBJ2-2|.|TRBV19|12
CATGRATGELFF
TGTGCCACAGGGCGAGCCACCGGGGAGCTGTTTTTT
>.|TRBJ2-3|.|TRBV5-1|12
CASSFNRDTQYF
TGCGCCAGCAGCTTTAACAGAGATACGCAGTATTTT
>.|TRBJ1-5|TRBD1|TRBV4-2|15
CASSASGDRSQPQHF
TGTGCCAGCAGCGCATCAGGGGACAGAAGTCAGCCCCAGCATTTT
>.|TRBJ2-5|TRBD1|TRBV19|13
CASSRGQQETQYF
TGTGCCAGTAGCAGGGGACAGCAAGAGACCCAGTACTTC